The rows below give T cell receptor beta chains drawn from one sample of a study of T-cell reconstitution after alpha-beta-depleted transplantation in children. TCRdb reprocessed the PCR reads via MiXCR and lists one record per CDR3 protein. The sample has some 840,000 distinct CDR3 sequences; about 15% are singletons. The sequencing here drew on PBMCs, mostly from graft donor cells, taken 360 days after TCRalphabeta/CD19-depleted stem cell transplant. These receptors all stem from a male patient under 18 who had a stem cell transplant for acute lymphoblastic leukemia, so the T cells may come from the graft donor. Each CDR3 is given without its conserved first and last residue. The D gene is left open where the match is weak.

V gene: TRBV20-1; D gene: NA; CDR3 protein: SARAFEKLF
V gene: TRBV15; D gene: NA; CDR3 protein: ATSRDMLNYGYT
V gene: TRBV4-1; D gene: NA; CDR3 protein: ASSQDPRPEQF
V gene: TRBV5-1; D gene: NA; CDR3 protein: ASSLAQQGMGNVLT
V gene: TRBV5-1; D gene: NA; CDR3 protein: ASSLDPLEGELF
V gene: TRBV5-8; D gene: NA; CDR3 protein: ASSRDSLGYEQY
V gene: TRBV7-6; D gene: NA; CDR3 protein: ASSLPPLMGASTDTQY
V gene: TRBV10-1; D gene: NA; CDR3 protein: ASLFGERPYYTDTQY
V gene: TRBV4-1; D gene: TRBD2; CDR3 protein: ASSQLAGRNNEQF
V gene: TRBV7-2; D gene: NA; CDR3 protein: ASSLLGGRSTGELF
V gene: TRBV7-8; D gene: TRBD1; CDR3 protein: ASSPRGTEIGEQY
V gene: TRBV12-3/TRBV12-4; D gene: NA; CDR3 protein: ASSSRIGRDVFDTQY
V gene: TRBV29-1; D gene: TRBD1; CDR3 protein: SVARGTGGTNEKLF
V gene: TRBV29-1; D gene: NA; CDR3 protein: SAWRNSQETQY
V gene: TRBV5-1; D gene: NA; CDR3 protein: ASTGPQETQY
V gene: TRBV29-1; D gene: TRBD2; CDR3 protein: SVPTSGRVDTQY
V gene: TRBV6-5; D gene: NA; CDR3 protein: ASSYGFKTGWAGELF
V gene: TRBV13; D gene: NA; CDR3 protein: ASSLVLRYTGELF
V gene: TRBV3-1; D gene: TRBD1; CDR3 protein: ASSQQTTGGYEQY
V gene: TRBV11-2; D gene: NA; CDR3 protein: ASSSLAGYMYTQY
V gene: TRBV15; D gene: NA; CDR3 protein: ATSRDVTGTQY
V gene: TRBV27; D gene: TRBD2; CDR3 protein: ASNLRAGGLMYEQY
V gene: TRBV12-3/TRBV12-4; D gene: TRBD2; CDR3 protein: ASSQGLASHEQY
V gene: TRBV24-1; D gene: TRBD1; CDR3 protein: ATSDSGTGSHEQY
V gene: TRBV6-5; D gene: NA; CDR3 protein: ASSYRAYNEQF
V gene: TRBV7-8; D gene: TRBD2; CDR3 protein: ASSSLTSGTTNEQF
V gene: TRBV15; D gene: TRBD2; CDR3 protein: ATSRDREGWETQY
V gene: TRBV12-3/TRBV12-4; D gene: NA; CDR3 protein: ASARRLEQF
V gene: TRBV10-3; D gene: TRBD2; CDR3 protein: AISESVGTSGRVYNEQF
V gene: TRBV6-1; D gene: NA; CDR3 protein: ASRPRVAVTSGANVLT
V gene: TRBV6-1; D gene: TRBD1; CDR3 protein: ASSPRQGRTFSGANVLT
V gene: TRBV9; D gene: TRBD2; CDR3 protein: ASSPTAGLSYEQY
V gene: TRBV20-1; D gene: NA; CDR3 protein: SARVIQGIKSYEQY
V gene: TRBV5-1; D gene: TRBD2; CDR3 protein: ASGPGLAGGHGDTQY
V gene: TRBV7-9; D gene: NA; CDR3 protein: ASSSHQTGELF
V gene: TRBV6-1; D gene: NA; CDR3 protein: ASSAGTRPQH
V gene: TRBV25-1; D gene: NA; CDR3 protein: ASSKTGDNSPLH
V gene: TRBV21-1; D gene: NA; CDR3 protein: ASSKEPPLDTQY
V gene: TRBV14; D gene: TRBD2; CDR3 protein: ASSQWIIAGLYEQY
V gene: TRBV5-4; D gene: NA; CDR3 protein: ASSSHPAYEQY
V gene: TRBV11-1; D gene: TRBD2; CDR3 protein: ASSFSHSGLAADNEQF
V gene: TRBV2; D gene: NA; CDR3 protein: ASSVTLNTEAF
V gene: TRBV29-1; D gene: TRBD1; CDR3 protein: SADTGGSEAF
V gene: TRBV12-5; D gene: TRBD2; CDR3 protein: ASGLYTGTSGSRSSYNEQF
V gene: TRBV7-2; D gene: NA; CDR3 protein: ASSFWGGYT
V gene: TRBV6-1; D gene: TRBD2; CDR3 protein: ASREREGLPYEQY